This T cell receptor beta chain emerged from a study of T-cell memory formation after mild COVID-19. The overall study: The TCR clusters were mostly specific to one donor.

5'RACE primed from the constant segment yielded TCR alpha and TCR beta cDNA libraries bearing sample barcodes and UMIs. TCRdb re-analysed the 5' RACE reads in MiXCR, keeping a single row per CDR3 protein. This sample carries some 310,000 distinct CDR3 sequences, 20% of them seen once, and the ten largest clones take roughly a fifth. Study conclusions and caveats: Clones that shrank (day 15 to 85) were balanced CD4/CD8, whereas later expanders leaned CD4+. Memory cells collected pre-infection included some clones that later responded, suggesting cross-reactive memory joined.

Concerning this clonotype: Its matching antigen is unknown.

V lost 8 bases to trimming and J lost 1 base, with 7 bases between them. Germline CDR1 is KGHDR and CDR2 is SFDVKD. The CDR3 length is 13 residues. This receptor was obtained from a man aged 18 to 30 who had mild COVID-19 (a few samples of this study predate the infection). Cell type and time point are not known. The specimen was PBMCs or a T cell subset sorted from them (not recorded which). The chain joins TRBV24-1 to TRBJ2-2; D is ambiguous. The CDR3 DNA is TGTGCCACCATGCACAAGAACACCGGGGAGCTGTTTTTT. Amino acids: CATMHKNTGELFF.